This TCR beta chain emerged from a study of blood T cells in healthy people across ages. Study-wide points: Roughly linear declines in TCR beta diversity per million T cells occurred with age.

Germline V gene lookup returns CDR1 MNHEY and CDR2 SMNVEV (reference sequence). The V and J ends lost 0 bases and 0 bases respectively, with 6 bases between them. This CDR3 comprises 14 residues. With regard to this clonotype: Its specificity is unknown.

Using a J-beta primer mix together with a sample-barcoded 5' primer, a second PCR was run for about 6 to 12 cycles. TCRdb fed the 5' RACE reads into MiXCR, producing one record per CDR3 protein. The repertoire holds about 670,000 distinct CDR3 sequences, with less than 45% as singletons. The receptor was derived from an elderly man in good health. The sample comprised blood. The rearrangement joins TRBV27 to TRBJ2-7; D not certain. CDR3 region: CASSLSRNSYEQYF. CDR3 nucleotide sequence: TGTGCCAGCAGTTTATCCAGGAACTCCTACGAGCAGTACTTC.